This T cell receptor beta chain was recovered during a study of T cell responses to AZD1222 COVID-19 vaccine. Whole-study findings and limits: The study found Spike-specific TCR breadth and depth rose after two AZD1222 doses.

Here immunoSEQ multiplex PCR was the method, and the copy in TCRdb shows in-frame clones only, minus some. This table holds 120,000 or so clones, approximately 90% found once. Trimming stripped 1 base from V and 7 bases from J, with 11 bases between. Germline loops: CDR1 SGHTA, CDR2 FQGTGA. The CDR3 covers 14 residues. With respect to this clone: Its cognate antigen is unknown.

The chain carries TRBV7-3 and TRBJ2-1; D is unclear. This receptor was identified in an adult in good health. Sequenced material: peripheral blood, taken on day 0 of AZD1222 vaccination. In nucleotides, the CDR3 is TGTGCCAGCAGCTTAAACCTCGGGCGTAATGAGCAGTTCTTC. The encoded protein is CASSLNLGRNEQFF.